The entry below gives a single T cell receptor beta chain sequence along with its context. No antigen is known for it. This specimen includes other DNA sequences encoding the same CDR3. This specimen belongs to a study of cytomegalovirus exposure and HLA in healthy donors. Study-wide points: The classifier reportedly diagnosed cytomegalovirus status with high specificity and sensitivity. Some V segments (TRBV6-2 and TRBV6-3 among them) were excluded as indistinguishable. Later on, analysis showed that most CMV-associated TCR beta chains appeared to be HLA-restricted.

Germline V lookup: CDR1 MNHNS, CDR2 SASEGT. CDR3 length equals 16 residues. Losses at the gene ends were 4 bases for V and 1 base for J; bases not matched to a gene: 4. This PCR relied on a set of 60 Vbeta primers and 13 Jbeta primers. TCRdb's copy holds only in-frame clones and misses some; the assay was immunoSEQ multiplex PCR. The sample records about 180,000 clones, about 80% being singletons. The clonotype was recovered from a man aged 25-40 years in good health and CMV-seropositive. Input material: PBMCs. The J gene is TRBJ2-2, the V gene TRBV6-1; 9 positions agree with TRBD2. CDR3 residues: CASSGELAGNTGELFF. CDR3 nucleotide sequence: TGTGCCAGCAGTGGGGAACTAGCGGGGAACACCGGGGAGCTGTTTTTT.